The next 2 T cell receptor beta chains were all read from a single sample in a study of regulatory T cells in long-lasting Graves disease. Arm-PCR of CDR3 regions and iRepertoire HTBI primers were used to build TCR beta libraries. In TCRdb, the multiplex PCR reads were re-called with MiXCR into one record per CDR3 protein. The sample yields hundreds of thousands of distinct CDR3 sequences, 16% seen once. The time point denotes: newly diagnosed GD, antithyroid drugs for less than 3 months. Following extraction of RNA from PBMCs, that RNA was used to make the TCR library. This same sample was also taken into another study, of T cells in Graves' hyperthyroidism and ophthalmopathy.

Sequencing was performed on peripheral blood mononuclear cells (PBMCs), taken at new diagnosis, from a patient treated with antithyroid drugs. All receptors come from a woman under 40 with Graves disease.

This clonotype came up many times. This chain uses TRBV6-1 with TRBJ2-5; the match to TRBD1 covers 9 bases. CDR3 length: 14 residues. V was pared by 5 bases and J by 6 bases, with 7 bases of the junction left unmatched. CDR1 and CDR2 from the germline V gene are MNHNS and SASEGT. The CDR3 sequence is CASSPPGTGKTQYF. DNA of the CDR3: TGTGCCAGCAGTCCTCCCGGGACAGGGAAGACCCAGTACTTC.

This clonotype was seen ten or more times. The chain is built from TRBV5-1 and TRBJ2-3; D unresolved. The V end lost 2 bases, the J end lost 0 bases, and 7 bases lay between the germline ends. CDR1 is SGHRS, CDR2 YFSETQ, per germline. This CDR3 has 14 amino acids. CDR3 in amino acids: CASSFQDSTDTQYF. Here the CDR3 DNA reads TGCGCCAGCAGCTTTCAAGACAGCACAGATACGCAGTATTTT.